This T cell receptor (beta chain) was captured in a study of cytomegalovirus exposure and HLA in healthy donors. Points from the study as a whole: Across donors, presence/absence analyses took sequencing depth to be roughly uniform. Overall, around 150 TCR beta chains were annotated as cytomegalovirus-associated.

The sample holds a few counts of this clone. Its antigen is as yet unknown. CDR1 and CDR2 (germline): WNHNN, SYGVQD (reference sequence). This CDR3 spans 15 amino acids. The V gene lost 0 bases and the J gene lost 5 bases, with 14 bases spanning the gap. The PCR employed 60 Vbeta primers together with 13 Jbeta primers. Per the original data handling: A follow-up analysis tallied about 80 million unique TCR beta chains, some 11 million shared. TCRdb's copy holds only in-frame clones and misses some; the assay was immunoSEQ multiplex PCR. The V and J calls and clone size come from that table; D and trimming were worked out from the DNA. The sample carries 90,000 to 150,000 clones, roughly three quarters recorded once.

This TCR came from a woman between 40 and 50 years old in good health and CMV-seropositive. Sequencing input: PBMCs. The chain links TRBV10-1 to TRBJ2-7; the D is unclear. The CDR3, as DNA: TGCGCCAGCAGTGAGTCAGGAGCCCCCTCGAACGAGCAGTACTTC. Translated: CASSESGAPSNEQYF.